This entry concerns a single TCR beta chain. Its antigen is currently unknown. The entry originates in a study of cytomegalovirus exposure and HLA in healthy donors. PCR was performed using 60 Vbeta and 13 Jbeta primers. Repertoires were generated with immunoSEQ multiplex PCR, while TCRdb's copy carries only in-frame clones and drops some. The table records 200,000 to 250,000 clones, 75% of them present only once. At collection, donors were nominally healthy, but unrecorded immune exposures were probable. This CDR3 is 17 amino acids long. Germline V lookup: CDR1 KGHSH, CDR2 LQKENI. J was trimmed by 5 bases and V by 0 bases; bases with no gene match: 11. Study-level findings and limits: As a later analysis revealed, most CMV-associated TCR beta chains appeared HLA-restricted. Some public TCRs appeared in many individuals, while most sequences were rare. Later analysis placed DRB1 highest and HLA-C lowest in TCR association rates, which differed by HLA locus.

This clonotype was obtained from a woman aged 25-40 years in good health and CMV-seronegative. The rearrangement links TRBV18 to TRBJ1-2; 8 positions match TRBD1. The sequenced sample was PBMCs. CDR3 protein: CASSPPPHRTGRYGYTF. The DNA of the CDR3 is TGTGCCAGCTCACCACCCCCCCACCGGACAGGGAGGTATGGCTACACCTTC. The variable domain in full, with the rest retrieved from reference TRBV18 and TRBJ1-2, is NAGVMQNPRHLVRRRGQEARLRCSPMKGHSHVYWYRQLPEEGLKFMVYLQKENIIDESGMPKERFSAEFPKEGPSILRIQQVVRGDSAAYFCASSPPPHRTGRYGYTFGSGTRLTVV.